This record covers a single T cell receptor beta chain. Its antigen is not identified. Additional DNA sequences in this sample encode the identical CDR3. This record comes from a study of shared clonotypes between healthy human individuals. Whole-study findings and limits: Among the subsets, naive ones generally showed larger estimated richness than memory ones. Non-shared clonotypes were found to have lower generation probabilities than the clonotypes that were shared by all four of the sorted-subset donors.

Germline loops: CDR1 MNHNS, CDR2 SASEGT. V lost 6 bases to trimming and J lost 4 bases, with 10 bases between them. The CDR3 runs to 13 residues. Donors were healthy HIV-negative adults without recent acute infections or vaccinations. The material for each subset, its genomic DNA, was split evenly across several immunoSEQ plates. Profiling relied on immunoSEQ multiplex PCR, and the TCRdb table lists in-frame clones only, not all of them. Of about 1.1 million clones in the sample, 78% are singletons; the top ten hold roughly 0.65%. Input material: memory CD4+ T cells from PBMCs. Regarding subset: CD45RA-negative fraction. The rearrangement uses TRBV6-1 and TRBJ1-5; TRBD1 might be the D (6 bases). This clonotype was sampled from a young man in good health. Some clones in this sample may be carry-over from other donors' samples. The CDR3 protein is CASRQGFNQPQHF. The CDR3, as DNA: TGTGCCAGCAGACAGGGCTTTAATCAGCCCCAGCATTTT.